Presented here are 32 T cell receptor beta chains from one specimen sequenced in a study of cytomegalovirus exposure and HLA in healthy donors. Assay: immunoSEQ multiplex PCR; the TCRdb copy retains only in-frame clones and omits some. This sample yields roughly 43,000 clones, of which approximately 90% are seen a single time; approximately 5.4% belongs to the top ten. The material sequenced was PBMCs. The source of these receptors is a man between 18 and 29 years old in good health and CMV-seronegative.

DNA of the CDR3: TGTGCCAGCAGTTACGGTCCGACACACACTGAAGCTTTCTTT. Protein product: CASSYGPTHTEAFF. V gene TRBV6-5 combines with J gene TRBJ1-1; D unresolved. Germline V CDR1 and CDR2: MNHEY, SVGAGI. CDR3 size: 14 residues. The V gene lost 2 bases and the J gene lost 3 bases, with 10 bases spanning the gap.

This clone was found once. CDR3 sequence reads: CASSQEGGQGAFNEQFF. The CDR3 nucleotides read TGCGCCAGCAGCCAAGAAGGGGGACAGGGGGCTTTCAATGAGCAGTTCTTC. The gene calls are TRBV4-1 and TRBJ2-1; 12 bases align to TRBD1. Germline loops: CDR1 MGHRA, CDR2 YSYEKL. V lost 0 bases and J lost 6; bases outside the gene matches: 6. The CDR3 contains 17 residues.

The genes are TRBV6-5 and TRBJ1-6; D is perhaps TRBD1 (5 bases). From germline, CDR1 is MNHEY and CDR2 SVGAGI. The ends were cut back, 7 bases at V and 4 bases at J, with 8 bases in the middle. The CDR3 covers 13 residues. Here the CDR3 reads CASNQGYNSPLHF. CDR3 sequence (DNA): TGTGCCAGCAACCAGGGTTATAATTCACCCCTCCACTTT.

This clone is medium-sized by share. The genes are TRBV11-2 and TRBJ1-3; maybe TRBD1 (5 bases). The CDR3 sequence is 11 residues long. Trimming removed 1 base from V and 14 bases from J, with 9 bases in between. Looked up from germline, CDR1 is SGHAT and CDR2 is FQNNGV. CDR3 protein: CASSLVGHLYF. As DNA, the CDR3 is TGTGCCAGCAGCTTAGTAGGACACCTATATTTT. The variable domain in full, completed from reference TRBV11-2 and TRBJ1-3, reads EAGVAQSPRYKIIEKRQSVAFWCNPISGHATLYWYQQILGQGPKLLIQFQNNGVVDDSQLPKDRFSAERLKGVDSTLKIQPAKLEDSAVYLCASSLVGHLYFGEGSWLTVV.

This clone occurred once. CDR3 amino acids: CASSSRTGVSNQPQHF. The CDR3 region has the DNA TGTGCCAGCAGTTCGAGGACAGGCGTGAGCAATCAGCCCCAGCATTTT. This chain uses TRBV27 with TRBJ1-5, with TRBD1 identical over 7 bases. V was pared by 4 bases and J by 1 base, with 7 bases of the junction left unmatched. The length of the CDR3 is 16 residues. Germline CDR1 and CDR2: MNHEY and SMNVEV (reference sequence).

V gene TRBV7-3 combines with J gene TRBJ2-5; D is possibly TRBD1 (6 bases). Germline loops: CDR1 SGHTA, CDR2 FQGTGA. The V and J ends lost 4 bases and 2 bases respectively, with 8 bases between them. There are 13 residues in the CDR3. The CDR3 reads CASSSDSQETQYF. For the CDR3, the DNA is TGTGCCAGCAGCTCGGACAGTCAAGAGACCCAGTACTTC.

The CDR3 DNA reads TGTGCCAGCAGCGGGGGACAGACCTTGAACACTGAAGCTTTCTTT. Translating gives CASSGGQTLNTEAFF. The V and J genes are TRBV13 and TRBJ1-1; 7 nucleotides agree with TRBD1. The CDR3 contains 15 residues. The V gene's germline CDR1 is PRHDT and CDR2 FYEKMQ (reference sequence). The V segment lost 5 bases and the J segment 0 bases; nucleotides outside the gene matches: 6.

The sample holds one count of this clone. The gene calls are TRBV4-2 and TRBJ1-1; D gene ambiguous. The CDR3 totals 16 residues. Germline-derived CDR1 and CDR2 are LGHNA and YNFKEQ. Trimming removed 0 bases at V and 1 base at J, with 12 bases between. CDR3 nucleotide sequence: TGTGCCAGCAGCCAAGATAAGCGGGGTGAGAACACTGAAGCTTTCTTT. Translating it yields CASSQDKRGENTEAFF.

This clone was picked up one time. The rearrangement links TRBV25-1 to TRBJ1-2; 8 bases are a match to TRBD1. V shed 3 bases, J shed 4 bases, and the junction held 10 bases outside the gene matches. Per germline, CDR1 MGHDK and CDR2 SYGVNS. The length of the CDR3 is 16 residues. The CDR3 region is CASSEPGQGNIYGYTF. The CDR3 DNA follows: TGTGCCAGCAGTGAGCCCGGACAGGGCAATATCTATGGCTACACCTTC.

V and J are TRBV7-3 and TRBJ2-7; possibly TRBD2 for D (5 bases). Germline values: CDR1 SGHTA, CDR2 FQGTGA. The germline V and J ends were trimmed by 5 bases and 5 bases, with 13 bases remaining between them. CDR3 length equals 13 residues. Here the CDR3 DNA reads TGTGCCAGCAGCCCCGGGCCGCGGGACGAGCAGTACTTC. This encodes CASSPGPRDEQYF.

This chain links TRBV7-2 with TRBJ2-7; TRBD2 aligns across 9 bases. V lost 1 base, J lost 3 bases, and 4 bases stayed unmatched. The CDR3 contains 15 residues. Germline CDR1 reads SGHTA; CDR2 reads FQGNSA. CDR3 loop: CASSLGASGNYEQYF. In DNA, the CDR3 is TGTGCCAGCAGCTTAGGAGCTAGCGGGAACTACGAGCAGTACTTC.

This chain joins TRBV29-1 and TRBJ2-7, with 8 nucleotides matching TRBD1. J gave up 5 bases and V 8 bases, and 5 bases lay outside the gene matches. Looked up from germline, CDR1 is SQVTM and CDR2 is ANQGSEA. The CDR3 spans 11 residues. The CDR3 loop is CSIDRGHEQYF. The CDR3 region has the DNA TGCAGCATAGACAGGGGCCACGAGCAGTACTTC.

The rearrangement joins TRBV4-3 to TRBJ2-5; weak D call: TRBD2 (5 bases). Per germline, CDR1 LGHNA and CDR2 YSLEER. CDR3 length equals 13 residues. V was pared by 4 bases and J by 4 bases, with 10 bases between. The CDR3 nucleotides are TGCGCCAGCAGCCTCCAGCGGTCAGAGACCCAGTACTTC. This encodes CASSLQRSETQYF.

This chain links TRBV10-3 with TRBJ1-5; TRBD1 is a possible D gene (6 bases). Trimming took 0 bases from V and 5 from J, leaving 20 bases between them. The length of the CDR3 is 18 residues. CDR1 and CDR2 from the germline V gene are ENHRY and SYGVKD. The CDR3 reads CAISESDFWRQADQPQHF. The CDR3, as DNA: TGTGCCATCAGTGAGTCGGATTTTTGGCGACAGGCGGATCAGCCCCAGCATTTT.

The chain employs TRBV29-1 and TRBJ2-7; tentative D call: TRBD2 (6 bases). CDR3 length: 12 residues. Germline V gene sequence: CDR1 SQVTM, CDR2 ANQGSEA. V dropped 1 base and J dropped 2 bases, with 6 bases sitting between them. The CDR3 is CSVEGGAYEQYF. CDR3 coding DNA: TGCAGCGTTGAAGGGGGGGCCTACGAGCAGTACTTC.

This rearrangement joins TRBV5-1 to TRBJ2-5; 13 nucleotides align to TRBD2. This CDR3 spans 15 amino acids. Germline CDR1 is SGHRS and CDR2 is YFSETQ. Trimming cost V 0 bases and J 4 bases; bases outside gene matches: 0. The CDR3 loop is CASSLGLAGGETQYF. In DNA form, the CDR3 reads TGCGCCAGCAGCTTGGGACTAGCGGGAGGAGAGACCCAGTACTTC.

The chain links TRBV4-2 to TRBJ2-7; 10 bases are a match to TRBD1. This CDR3 has 14 residues. Looked up from germline, CDR1 is LGHNA and CDR2 is YNFKEQ. The V and J ends lost 2 bases and 6 bases, in that order; junction bases with no gene match: 4. The CDR3 DNA is TGTGCCAGCAGCCAAACAGGACAGGGGGGCGAGCAGTACTTC. Its translation is CASSQTGQGGEQYF.

V gene TRBV29-1 combines with J gene TRBJ2-3; 7 bases line up with TRBD2. The CDR3 is 14 residues long. The V segment lost 3 bases and the J segment 2 bases; nucleotides outside the gene matches: 5. CDR1 is SQVTM, CDR2 ANQGSEA, per germline. The CDR3 sequence: CSVDPGGNTDTQYF. CDR3 DNA: TGCAGCGTTGATCCCGGGGGGAACACAGATACGCAGTATTTT.

This chain uses TRBV27 with TRBJ2-6, with TRBD1 as a possible D gene (5 bases). The CDR3 contains 15 residues. Trimming took 4 bases from V and 2 from J, leaving 9 bases between them. CDR1 is MNHEY, CDR2 SMNVEV, per germline (reference sequence). DNA of the CDR3: TGTGCCAGCAGTTCACAGGTCACTGGGGCCAACGTCCTGACTTTC. It yields the protein CASSSQVTGANVLTF.

This clone was found once. This chain connects TRBV4-2 to TRBJ2-7; the D gene is possibly TRBD2 (6 bases). CDR3 size: 14 residues. Germline V gene lookup returns CDR1 LGHNA and CDR2 YNFKEQ. V gave up 5 bases and J gave up 5 bases, with 16 bases separating them. CDR3 amino acids: CASSLAGRRDEQYF. The CDR3 bases are TGTGCCAGCAGCTTGGCCGGGAGAAGGGACGAGCAGTACTTC.

This chain connects TRBV7-9 to TRBJ2-5; 10 bases are shared with TRBD2. Germline V CDR1 and CDR2: SEHNR, FQNEAQ (reference sequence). The J segment lost 0 bases and the V segment lost 5 bases, leaving 3 bases of the junction unmatched. This CDR3 has 15 amino acids. Here the CDR3 DNA reads TGTGCCAGCAGCCCAGGGACTAGCGACCAAGAGACCCAGTACTTC. Its protein is CASSPGTSDQETQYF.

The chain joins TRBV28 to TRBJ2-4; 8 bases fit TRBD1. Germline V CDR1 and CDR2: MDHEN, SYDVKM. This CDR3 region has 15 residues. The ends lost 11 bases at V and 2 bases at J; junction bases unmatched: 11. This CDR3 is CASTEQGVSKNIQYF. The DNA of the CDR3 is TGTGCCTCTACAGAACAGGGGGTTTCCAAAAACATTCAGTACTTC.

The chain combines TRBV11-2 with TRBJ2-5, with D possibly TRBD1 on 6 matching bases. V was cut by 3 bases and J by 5 bases, with 10 bases left in between. The CDR3 has 13 amino acids. CDR1 and CDR2 (germline): SGHAT, FQNNGV. The CDR3 sequence: CASSFNREETQYF. The DNA of the CDR3 is TGTGCCAGCAGCTTCAACAGGGAGGAGACCCAGTACTTC.

This chain joins TRBV6-1 and TRBJ2-7; TRBD2 agrees at 8 bases. Germline loops: CDR1 MNHNS, CDR2 SASEGT. After removal of 2 bases from V and 3 bases from J, the junction contained 6 bases not matched to a gene. CDR3 length equals 15 residues. CDR3 sequence reads: CASSERREANYEQYF. The CDR3 DNA follows: TGTGCCAGCAGTGAACGGCGGGAGGCCAACTACGAGCAGTACTTC.

Note on this clone: The junction and the germline gene differ at one end; a read error may be behind it. The V call is TRBV7-7, the J call TRBJ2-7, with 10 positions matching TRBD2. Germline CDR1 SSHAT, CDR2 FNYEAQ (reference sequence). This CDR3 is built from 15 residues. Here the CDR3 reads CASSPSGGGFQEQYF. CDR3 nucleotide sequence: TGTGCTAGCAGCCCAAGCGGGGGGGGGTTTCAAGAGCAGTACTTC.

The chain employs TRBV11-3 and TRBJ2-4; TRBD2 matches 12 bases. In germline, CDR1 is SGHNT, CDR2 YENEEA. CDR3 length: 17 residues. Losses at the gene ends were 5 bases for V and 0 bases for J; bases not matched to a gene: 5. CDR3 protein: CASSKGLAGLAKNIQYF. For the CDR3, the DNA is TGTGCCAGCAGCAAGGGACTAGCGGGTTTAGCCAAAAACATTCAGTACTTC.

The chain links TRBV5-1 to TRBJ1-4; possible D gene TRBD1, 5 bases. CDR1 and CDR2 from the germline V gene are SGHRS and YFSETQ. With 1 base removed from V and 6 bases from J, the gap between germline ends came to 13 bases. The CDR3 loop spans 15 amino acids. CDR3 sequence (DNA): TGCGCCAGCAGCTTGCGGGGGATGATAGATGAAAAACTGTTTTTT. It translates to CASSLRGMIDEKLFF.

The chain is built from TRBV18 and TRBJ1-2; D remains ambiguous. Germline CDR1 reads KGHSH; CDR2 reads LQKENI. Trimming shortened V by 2 bases and J by 4 bases, and 11 bases separated the two germline ends. The CDR3 length is 14 residues. The CDR3 loop is CASSPVADSYGYTF. CDR3 sequence (DNA): TGTGCCAGCTCACCAGTGGCAGATTCCTATGGCTACACCTTC.

CDR3: CASSFKQGFYNEQFF. The CDR3 DNA follows: TGTGCCAGCAGTTTTAAACAGGGGTTCTACAATGAGCAGTTCTTC. This sequence joins TRBV28 and TRBJ2-1; 7 positions agree with TRBD1. This CDR3 has 15 residues. The germline CDR1 and CDR2 sequences are MDHEN and SYDVKM. J lost 3 bases, V lost 3 bases, and 5 bases had no gene match.

The V gene is TRBV7-3, the J gene TRBJ1-1; TRBD1 matches 7 bases. The CDR3 loop spans 16 amino acids. The V segment lost 6 bases and the J segment 3 bases; nucleotides outside the gene matches: 13. Germline CDR1 reads SGHTA; CDR2 reads FQGTGA. The CDR3 region has the DNA TGTGCCAGCAGGCGAACCGGGACAGCGGGCGACACTGAAGCTTTCTTT. It encodes CASRRTGTAGDTEAFF. Full variable domain (remainder filled in from reference TRBV7-3 and TRBJ1-1): GAGVSQTPSNKVTEKGKYVELRCDPISGHTALYWYRQSLGQGPEFLIYFQGTGAADDSGLPNDRFFAVRPEGSVSTLKIQRTERGDSAVYLCASRRTGTAGDTEAFFGQGTRLTVV.

V and J are TRBV7-8 and TRBJ2-2; no clear D. V lost 3 bases to trimming and J lost 0 bases, with 11 bases between them. The CDR3 length is 16 residues. Germline values: CDR1 SGHVS, CDR2 FQNEAQ. The chain's CDR3 is CASSFISSANTGELFF. CDR3 coding DNA: TGTGCCAGCAGCTTTATATCGTCGGCGAACACCGGGGAGCTGTTTTTT. The complete variable domain, with remaining parts taken from reference TRBV7-8 and TRBJ2-2, reads GAGVSQSPRYKVAKRGQDVALRCDPISGHVSLFWYQQALGQGPEFLTYFQNEAQLDKSGLPSDRFFAERPEGSVSTLKIQRTQQEDSAVYLCASSFISSANTGELFFGEGSRLTVL.

The V and J genes are TRBV7-2 and TRBJ1-5; 8 nucleotides line up with TRBD1. J was trimmed by 5 bases and V by 4 bases; bases with no gene match: 4. Germline values: CDR1 SGHTA, CDR2 FQGNSA. This CDR3 comprises 14 residues. The CDR3 here is CASSYKTGDQPQHF. In nucleotides, the CDR3 is TGTGCCAGCAGCTATAAGACAGGGGATCAGCCCCAGCATTTT.